Listed here are 20 T cell receptor beta chains from one sample, sequenced in a study of chemoradiotherapy in HPV16-positive cancers. TCRdb's table, derived via immunoSEQ multiplex PCR, lists solely in-frame clones and lacks some. The sample consists of tens of thousands of clones, under 95% of them appearing once. Specimen: blood, collected from a patient who underwent chemoradiotherapy. The receptors derive from a human donor with HPV-associated anogenital cancer.

The V gene is TRBV7-2, the J gene TRBJ2-1, with D hard to call. The length of the CDR3 is 12 residues. Trimming removed 6 bases from V and 5 bases from J, with 8 bases in between. Germline V gives CDR1 SGHTA, CDR2 FQGNSA. The CDR3 here is CASSPHHNEQFF. CDR3 bases: TGTGCCAGCAGTCCCCACCACAATGAGCAGTTCTTC.

This rearrangement joins TRBV27 to TRBJ2-7, with a tentative D call TRBD1 (5 bases). The CDR3 consists of 14 residues. The germline V and J ends were trimmed by 6 bases and 5 bases, with 17 bases remaining between them. CDR1 is MNHEY, CDR2 SMNVEV, per germline (reference sequence). The DNA for the CDR3 is TGTGCCAGCAGCCTAGGGGTCTCCTTGAACGAGCAGTACTTC. Residues: CASSLGVSLNEQYF.

The genes are TRBV5-6 and TRBJ2-5; 12 bases agree with TRBD2. Germline CDR1 reads SGHDT; CDR2 reads YYEEEE. The trim removed 5 bases at V and 3 bases at J, leaving 8 bases unmatched. The CDR3 has 16 amino acids. The CDR3 spells CASRSPGLAGEETQYF. DNA of the CDR3: TGTGCCAGCAGGTCTCCGGGACTAGCGGGCGAAGAGACCCAGTACTTC.

This chain connects TRBV27 to TRBJ1-6; 9 nucleotides line up with TRBD1. After removal of 7 bases from V and 5 bases from J, the junction contained 6 bases not matched to a gene. This CDR3 has 15 residues. CDR1 MNHEY and CDR2 SMNVEV come from the germline V gene (reference sequence). CDR3 bases: TGTGCCAGCAAACCGGGACAGGGTAATAATTCACCCCTCCACTTT. It encodes CASKPGQGNNSPLHF.

The rearrangement joins TRBV7-2 to TRBJ2-2; D is ambiguous. Trimming removed 0 bases at V and 9 bases at J, with 23 bases between. The CDR3 runs to 18 residues. Germline CDR1 reads SGHTA; CDR2 reads FQGNSA. The CDR3 here is CASSLASLGYGLGRELFF. In nucleotides, the CDR3 is TGTGCCAGCAGCTTAGCCTCCCTCGGGTACGGTTTGGGCAGGGAGCTGTTTTTT.

The CDR3 spells CASSITGLGYTF. CDR3 in DNA: TGTGCCAGTAGTATCACTGGGTTGGGCTACACCTTC. The genes are TRBV19 and TRBJ1-2, with D unresolved. Germline loops: CDR1 LNHDA, CDR2 SQIVND (reference sequence). Deletions cut 3 bases from V and 8 bases from J, with 10 bases between. The CDR3 consists of 12 residues.

J is TRBJ1-2 and V is TRBV4-2, with a possible D match to TRBD1 (5 bases). V lost 0 bases, J lost 0 bases, and 11 bases lay in between. The CDR3 contains 16 residues. Germline CDR1 LGHNA, CDR2 YNFKEQ. DNA of the CDR3: TGTGCCAGCAGCCAAGATCTGGGGGAAGCTAACTATGGCTACACCTTC. It translates to CASSQDLGEANYGYTF.

The V call is TRBV11-3, the J call TRBJ2-1; D gene unclear. V was clipped by 4 bases and J by 0 bases, with 4 bases between them. The CDR3 sequence is 13 residues long. Per germline, CDR1 SGHNT and CDR2 YENEEA. DNA of the CDR3: TGTGCCAGCAGCTGGAGCTCCTACAATGAGCAGTTCTTC. This sequence encodes CASSWSSYNEQFF.

V is TRBV7-2 and J is TRBJ2-1; D unresolved. The CDR3 runs 14 residues. V lost 2 bases, J lost 5 bases, and 10 bases lay in between. Germline loops: CDR1 SGHTA, CDR2 FQGNSA. CDR3 in DNA: TGTGCCAGCAGCTTAAGGCAGGTAAACAATGAGCAGTTCTTC. Its translation is CASSLRQVNNEQFF.

The chain is built from TRBV19 and TRBJ2-7; 11 positions match TRBD1. Germline CDR1 and CDR2: LNHDA and SQIVND (reference sequence). The CDR3 totals 15 residues. Trimming at V came to 3 bases and at J to 2 bases, leaving 3 bases not matched to a gene. The DNA of the CDR3 is TGTGCCAGTAGTATGGGACAGGGGGACACCTACGAGCAGTACTTC. Translating gives CASSMGQGDTYEQYF.

This clone was observed a single time. The chain has TRBV10-1 and TRBJ2-7, with 10 bases lining up with TRBD2. V trimming: 3 bases; J trimming: 2 bases; junction bases outside the gene matches: 7. Germline values: CDR1 WNHNN, CDR2 SYGVQD (reference sequence). This CDR3 region has 16 residues. CDR3 in amino acids: CASSDLLAGEAYEQYF. CDR3 coding DNA: TGCGCCAGCAGTGACCTTCTAGCGGGGGAAGCCTACGAGCAGTACTTC.

The chain employs TRBV9 and TRBJ1-1, with a weak D call TRBD1 (6 bases). This CDR3 has 16 amino acids. V was clipped by 2 bases and J by 6 bases, with 20 bases between them. Germline CDR1 is SGDLS and CDR2 is YYNGEE. The CDR3 nucleotides read TGTGCCAGCAGCGTCTCCCCAGACTTCAGGGGCGCTGAAGCTTTCTTT. This translates into CASSVSPDFRGAEAFF.

The J gene is TRBJ2-7, the V gene TRBV5-4; 8 bases are a match to TRBD1. The CDR3 totals 14 residues. V lost 3 bases and J lost 0; bases outside the gene matches: 2. CDR1 is SGHNT and CDR2 is YYREEE in the germline V gene (reference sequence). The CDR3 nucleotides read TGTGCCAGCAGCTCCGACAGGGGCTCCTACGAGCAGTACTTC. It yields the protein CASSSDRGSYEQYF.

V gene TRBV6-5 combines with J gene TRBJ1-2; 10 nucleotides match TRBD1. The germline CDR1 and CDR2 sequences are MNHEY and SVGAGI. The length of the CDR3 is 14 residues. V gave up 8 bases and J gave up 6 bases; unmatched junction bases: 9. CDR3 bases: TGTGCCAGCCGAAAGCCGGGACAGGGGCATGGCTACACCTTC. This codes for CASRKPGQGHGYTF.

This chain uses TRBV7-8 with TRBJ2-3; a weak D match, TRBD2 (6 bases). This CDR3 has 17 amino acids. Trimming pared 1 base from V and 3 bases from J, leaving 17 bases between. Germline CDR1 is SGHVS and CDR2 is FQNEAQ. DNA of the CDR3: TGTGCCAGCAGCTTAGAGACGGCGGGACCGCGTACAGATACGCAGTATTTT. This codes for CASSLETAGPRTDTQYF.

This chain links TRBV5-4 with TRBJ1-4; a possible D gene is TRBD1 (5 bases). Trimming stripped 1 base from V and 6 bases from J, with 13 bases between. Germline V lookup: CDR1 SGHNT, CDR2 YYREEE (reference sequence). The CDR3 is 15 residues long. The CDR3 DNA sequence: TGTGCCAGCAGCTTGTATCAGGGAGGGCATGAAAAACTGTTTTTT. This sequence encodes CASSLYQGGHEKLFF.

The V gene is TRBV6-5, the J gene TRBJ2-7; 7 bases fit TRBD2. The germline gives CDR1 MNHEY, CDR2 SVGAGI. This CDR3 contains 13 residues. V lost 6 bases, J lost 3 bases, and 5 bases stayed unmatched. The CDR3 here is CASRQPGGYEQYF. CDR3 in DNA: TGTGCCAGCAGACAGCCGGGAGGCTACGAGCAGTACTTC.

The chain links TRBV19 to TRBJ1-1; possibly TRBD1 for D (6 bases). Germline CDR1 LNHDA, CDR2 SQIVND (reference sequence). This CDR3 region has 18 residues. Trimming pared 7 bases from V and 5 bases from J, leaving 29 bases between. The CDR3: CASTLRGDTERIRTEAFF. The DNA of the CDR3 is TGTGCCAGTACCCTTCGGGGGGACACCGAGAGGATACGGACTGAAGCTTTCTTT.

This clone was counted between two and nine times. In nucleotides, the CDR3 is TGTGCCAGCAGCTTTAACAGGGACTACGAGCAGTACTTC. This sequence encodes CASSFNRDYEQYF. This chain joins TRBV5-5 and TRBJ2-7, with D perhaps TRBD1 (6 bases). V lost 2 bases and J lost 3, with 9 bases in between. The CDR3 is made up of 13 amino acids. Germline loops: CDR1 SGHKS, CDR2 YYEKEE (reference sequence). Drawing the rest from reference TRBV5-5 and TRBJ2-7, the complete variable domain is DAGVTQSPTHLIKTRGQQVTLRCSPISGHKSVSWYQQVLGQGPQFIFQYYEKEERGRGNFPDRFSARQFPNYSSELNVNALLLGDSALYLCASSFNRDYEQYFGPGTRLTVT.

The chain combines TRBV9 with TRBJ1-4; 9 bases are a match to TRBD1. Looked up from germline, CDR1 is SGDLS and CDR2 is YYNGEE. V gave up 4 bases and J gave up 5 bases; unmatched junction bases: 3. The CDR3 covers 14 residues. The CDR3 region has the DNA TGTGCCAGCAGCCAACAGGGGGCAAATGAAAAACTGTTTTTT. It translates to CASSQQGANEKLFF.